This is a list of T cell receptor beta chains from one sample in a study of CD4+ T cells in melanoma. TCRdb's table, derived via immunoSEQ multiplex PCR, lists solely in-frame clones and lacks some. This table has more than 8,000 clones, less than 85% appearing once. Material for sequencing was cells from a culture (not recorded whether cultured in vitro). The receptors derive from a human donor with melanoma. Each CDR3 is given with its conserved first and last residue. The D gene is left open where the match is weak. A clone size is listed for some rows: how often the clone was seen (once, few, many), or a class if it is expanded.

j_gene: TRBJ1-2; abundance: NA; v_gene: TRBV5-4; d_gene: TRBD1; CDR3nt: TGTGCCAGCAGCTTGACGGGGAAGGGGGCAGATGGCTACACCTTC; CDR3aa: CASSLTGKGADGYTF
j_gene: TRBJ1-6; abundance: medium-sized; v_gene: TRBV6-1; d_gene: TRBD1; CDR3nt: TGTGCCAGCAGTGATCAGGACAGGGCGGTTTCACCCCTCCACTTT; CDR3aa: CASSDQDRAVSPLHF
j_gene: TRBJ2-5; abundance: NA; v_gene: TRBV3-1/TRBV3-2; d_gene: NA; CDR3nt: TGTGCCAGCAGCCATTCTCGGGGGAGCAATGGAGAGACCCAGTACTTC; CDR3aa: CASSHSRGSNGETQYF
j_gene: TRBJ2-2; abundance: NA; v_gene: TRBV27; d_gene: NA; CDR3nt: TGTGCCAGCAGTTTATCACTAGCACGGACCGGGGAGCTGTTTTTT; CDR3aa: CASSLSLARTGELFF
j_gene: TRBJ1-2; abundance: NA; v_gene: TRBV11-2; d_gene: NA; CDR3nt: TGTGCCAGCAGCTTGACCGCCTGGGGGGGGGCAGTGTGTGGCTACACCTTC; CDR3aa: CASSLTAWGGAVCGYTF
j_gene: TRBJ1-1; abundance: NA; v_gene: TRBV7-2; d_gene: NA; CDR3nt: TGTGCCAGCAGCCCTCCGGGACTCGGCGCTTTCTTT; CDR3aa: CASSPPGLGAFF
j_gene: TRBJ2-5; abundance: NA; v_gene: TRBV12-3/TRBV12-4; d_gene: NA; CDR3nt: TGTGCCAGCAGTTTAACGGAGACCCAGTACTTC; CDR3aa: CASSLTETQYF
j_gene: TRBJ2-5; abundance: NA; v_gene: TRBV5-4; d_gene: NA; CDR3nt: TGTGCCAGCAGCCCAACTCGGGACGTGGACCAAGAGACCCAGTACTTC; CDR3aa: CASSPTRDVDQETQYF
j_gene: TRBJ1-4; abundance: NA; v_gene: TRBV4-2; d_gene: NA; CDR3nt: TGTGCCAGCAGCCAGGCAGGGGCCGGAAGAGGCCCGTTTTTT; CDR3aa: CASSQAGAGRGPFF
j_gene: TRBJ1-2; abundance: NA; v_gene: TRBV29-1; d_gene: NA; CDR3nt: TGCAGCGTTGTCGTCGAGGGCTATGGCTACACCTTC; CDR3aa: CSVVVEGYGYTF
j_gene: TRBJ1-1; abundance: NA; v_gene: TRBV7-3; d_gene: NA; CDR3nt: TGTGCCAGCAGCGCCGATAGGACAGCTCGGCAGGCTTTCTTT; CDR3aa: CASSADRTARQAFF
j_gene: TRBJ1-6; abundance: NA; v_gene: TRBV7-2; d_gene: NA; CDR3nt: TGTGCCAGCAGCTTAACGGGGGTAGGGTCACCCCTCCACTTT; CDR3aa: CASSLTGVGSPLHF
j_gene: TRBJ2-1; abundance: NA; v_gene: TRBV2; d_gene: TRBD1; CDR3nt: TGTGCCAGCAGGGTACAGGGGGCCAGCGAGCAGTTCTTC; CDR3aa: CASRVQGASEQFF
j_gene: TRBJ2-7; abundance: NA; v_gene: TRBV7-6; d_gene: NA; CDR3nt: TGTGCCAGCAGCTTAGCAACAGGAGCCTACGAGCAGTACTTC; CDR3aa: CASSLATGAYEQYF
j_gene: TRBJ2-1; abundance: NA; v_gene: TRBV4-1; d_gene: NA; CDR3nt: TGCGCCAGCAGCCAAGAAGGTACGCGGAATGAGCAGTTCTTC; CDR3aa: CASSQEGTRNEQFF
j_gene: TRBJ1-2; abundance: NA; v_gene: TRBV5-8; d_gene: NA; CDR3nt: TGTGCCAGCAGCTTTTCTGGGGGCTATGGCTACACCTTC; CDR3aa: CASSFSGGYGYTF
j_gene: TRBJ2-2; abundance: large; v_gene: TRBV5-1; d_gene: TRBD1; CDR3nt: TGCGCCAGCAGTAGAACACGGGACAGGTCTGCGCTGTTTTTT; CDR3aa: CASSRTRDRSALFF
j_gene: TRBJ1-2; abundance: few; v_gene: TRBV2; d_gene: NA; CDR3nt: TGTGCCAGCAGTGCCGGGGATGGCTACACCTTC; CDR3aa: CASSAGDGYTF
j_gene: TRBJ1-2; abundance: NA; v_gene: TRBV19; d_gene: NA; CDR3nt: TGTGCCAGTAGTATTCAGGGCCAGAGTTATGGCTACACCTTC; CDR3aa: CASSIQGQSYGYTF
j_gene: TRBJ2-5; abundance: NA; v_gene: TRBV7-9; d_gene: NA; CDR3nt: TGTGCCAGCAGGTCAATAGGGGGGGCCCAAGAGACCCAGTACTTC; CDR3aa: CASRSIGGAQETQYF
j_gene: TRBJ2-3; abundance: NA; v_gene: TRBV12-5; d_gene: NA; CDR3nt: TGTGCTAGTGGGACAAGTTGGGATACGCAGTATTTT; CDR3aa: CASGTSWDTQYF
j_gene: TRBJ1-1; abundance: NA; v_gene: TRBV5-4; d_gene: TRBD1; CDR3nt: TGTGCCAGCAGCTCGGGGACAGGGGGGAACACTGAAGCTTTCTTT; CDR3aa: CASSSGTGGNTEAFF
j_gene: TRBJ1-5; abundance: NA; v_gene: TRBV5-8; d_gene: NA; CDR3nt: TGTGCCAGCAGCTTACTCTGGGGAGGAAGCAATCAGCCCCAGCATTTT; CDR3aa: CASSLLWGGSNQPQHF
j_gene: TRBJ2-7; abundance: large; v_gene: TRBV19; d_gene: NA; CDR3nt: TGTGCCAGTAGTATGTCGTACTACGAGCAGTACTTC; CDR3aa: CASSMSYYEQYF
j_gene: TRBJ2-7; abundance: few; v_gene: TRBV6-5; d_gene: NA; CDR3nt: TGTGCCAGCAGTCCGGGACAAGATATCTACGAGCAGTACTTC; CDR3aa: CASSPGQDIYEQYF
j_gene: TRBJ1-2; abundance: NA; v_gene: TRBV27; d_gene: NA; CDR3nt: TGTGCCAGCGGGCGGGGTCCGTCCTACTATGGCTACACCTTC; CDR3aa: CASGRGPSYYGYTF
j_gene: TRBJ1-5; abundance: NA; v_gene: TRBV4-1; d_gene: NA; CDR3nt: TGCGCCAGCAGCCAAGGGCCCATTTCTGTCTCGGGGGATCAGCCCCAGCATTTT; CDR3aa: CASSQGPISVSGDQPQHF
j_gene: TRBJ2-3; abundance: NA; v_gene: TRBV11-2; d_gene: TRBD2; CDR3nt: TGTGCCAGCAGCTTATCAGCTGGTGGGGGGGAGTACGGAGATACGCAGTATTTT; CDR3aa: CASSLSAGGGEYGDTQYF
j_gene: TRBJ2-7; abundance: NA; v_gene: TRBV6-5; d_gene: NA; CDR3nt: TGTGCCAGCAGTTCTCCGACAGTGGGCTACGAGCAGTACTTC; CDR3aa: CASSSPTVGYEQYF
j_gene: TRBJ2-3; abundance: NA; v_gene: TRBV3-1/TRBV3-2; d_gene: NA; CDR3nt: TGTGCCAGCAGCCTACGATCTAGCGAAGATACGCAGTATTTT; CDR3aa: CASSLRSSEDTQYF
j_gene: TRBJ2-7; abundance: NA; v_gene: TRBV7-8; d_gene: NA; CDR3nt: TGTGCCAGCAGCTTAGGCCATAGCGGTTCCTACGAGCAGTACTTC; CDR3aa: CASSLGHSGSYEQYF
j_gene: TRBJ2-2; abundance: NA; v_gene: TRBV5-1; d_gene: TRBD1; CDR3nt: TGCGCCAGCAGCCTGGGACAGGGTTTACCCGGGGAGCTGTTTTTT; CDR3aa: CASSLGQGLPGELFF